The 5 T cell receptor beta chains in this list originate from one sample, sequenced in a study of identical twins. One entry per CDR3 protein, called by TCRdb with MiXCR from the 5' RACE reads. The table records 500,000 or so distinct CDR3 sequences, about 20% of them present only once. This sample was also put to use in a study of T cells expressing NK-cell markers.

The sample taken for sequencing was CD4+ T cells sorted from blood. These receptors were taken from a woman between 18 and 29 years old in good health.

The CDR3 DNA sequence: TGCAGTGCTAGAGAGGGCAGGGAATATGGCTACACCTTC. Translating it yields CSAREGREYGYTF. V gene TRBV20-1 combines with J gene TRBJ1-2, with a possible D match to TRBD1 (5 bases). In germline, CDR1 is DFQATT, CDR2 SNEGSKA (reference sequence). V lost 0 bases and J lost 5, with 10 bases in between. The length of the CDR3 is 13 residues.

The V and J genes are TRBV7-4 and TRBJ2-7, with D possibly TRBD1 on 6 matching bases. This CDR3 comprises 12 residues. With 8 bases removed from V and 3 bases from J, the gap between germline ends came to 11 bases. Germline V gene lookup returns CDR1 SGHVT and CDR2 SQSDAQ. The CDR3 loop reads CASLTGRYEQYF. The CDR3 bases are TGTGCCAGCCTGACAGGCCGCTACGAGCAGTACTTC.

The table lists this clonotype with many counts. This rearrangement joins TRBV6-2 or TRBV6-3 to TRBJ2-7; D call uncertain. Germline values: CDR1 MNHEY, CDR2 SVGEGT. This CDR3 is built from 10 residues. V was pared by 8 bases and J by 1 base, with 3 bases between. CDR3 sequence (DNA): TGTGCCAGCGGGTCCTACGAGCAGTACTTC. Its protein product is CASGSYEQYF.

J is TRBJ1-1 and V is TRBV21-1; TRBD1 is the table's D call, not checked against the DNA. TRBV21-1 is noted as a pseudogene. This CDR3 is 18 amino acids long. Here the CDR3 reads CASSKTPHSRGRRTEAFF. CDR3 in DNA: TGTGCCAGCAGCAAAACCCCCCACTCCAGGGGGCGGAGGACTGAAGCTTTCTTT.

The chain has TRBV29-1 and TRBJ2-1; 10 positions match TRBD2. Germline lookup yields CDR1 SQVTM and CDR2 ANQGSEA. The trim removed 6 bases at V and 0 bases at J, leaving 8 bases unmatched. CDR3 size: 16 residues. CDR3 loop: CSVRPGTSVSYNEQFF. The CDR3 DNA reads TGCAGCGTGAGACCCGGGACTAGCGTCTCCTACAATGAGCAGTTCTTC.